One sample yielded the 11 T cell receptor beta chains listed below, sequenced in a study of T cell clonality in common variable immunodeficiency. Assay: immunoSEQ multiplex PCR; the TCRdb copy retains only in-frame clones and omits some. This repertoire holds about 42,000 clones, and none appear only once. The sample comprised peripheral blood mononuclear cells. All receptors come from a person between 18 and 70 years old in good health.

In its sample, this clone was seen many times. Read sequence stops 3 residues before the CDR3 end, and the germline J gene provides the missing end. This chain uses TRBV11-2 with TRBJ1-2; no definite D call. The V and J ends lost 1 base and 4 bases respectively, with 7 bases between them. CDR1 and CDR2 from the germline V gene are SGHAT and FQNNGV. The CDR3 is 13 residues long. CDR3 sequence reads: CASSLGHIYGYTF. CDR3 DNA (partial): TGTGCCAGCAGCTTAGGACACATCTATGGC.

Of note for this clone: The observed sequence ends 3 residues before the CDR3 terminus, with the missing tail filled in from the germline J gene. This sequence joins TRBV19 and TRBJ1-5, with D maybe TRBD1 (6 bases). Trimming removed 6 bases from V and 5 bases from J, with 8 bases in between. Germline-derived CDR1 and CDR2 are LNHDA and SQIVND (reference sequence). This CDR3 has 12 amino acids. CDR3 residues: CASRGGHQPQHF. Partial CDR3 DNA: TGTGCCAGTAGAGGGGGACATCAGCCC.

This clone has a count of ten or more. The missing CDR3 end, 3 residues past where the read stops, is filled in from the germline J gene. The chain couples TRBV5-4 to TRBJ1-1, with D uncertain. V was clipped by 0 bases and J by 1 base, with 13 bases between them. CDR1 is SGHNT and CDR2 is YYREEE in the germline V gene (reference sequence). CDR3 size: 16 residues. CDR3 region: CASSLALRVENTEAFF. CDR3 bases read: TGTGCCAGCAGCTTGGCCCTGCGGGTGGAGAACACTGAA.

This clone was observed at least ten times. The CDR3 end is not reached by the read, which stops 3 residues before it; the germline J gene fills it in. V and J are TRBV6-1 and TRBJ1-2; D is possibly TRBD1 (6 bases). The CDR3 spans 15 residues. CDR1 and CDR2 from the germline V gene are MNHNS and SASEGT. CDR3 bases read: TGTGCCAGCAGTGAAGCGCCGGCGGGTCAGGGGGGC. Translated, it gives CASSEAPAGQGG. The whole CDR3 reads CASSEAPAGQGGYTF.

This clone was recorded many times. Coverage ceases 3 residues before the CDR3 finishes, and the germline J gene fills in the end. V gene TRBV20-1 combines with J gene TRBJ1-1, with D possibly being TRBD1 (5 bases). Trimming removed 0 bases at V and 1 base at J, with 9 bases between. CDR1 is DFQATT, CDR2 SNEGSKA, per germline (reference sequence). This CDR3 comprises 14 residues. The CDR3 reads CSARELQGNTEAFF. The part of the CDR3 DNA that was read is TGCAGTGCTAGAGAACTCCAGGGGAACACTGAA.

This clone was observed many times. The CDR3 is cut off 3 residues early in the read; its end comes from the germline J gene. The rearrangement joins TRBV19 to TRBJ2-5; 13 positions match TRBD2. The CDR3 is made up of 15 amino acids. V lost 4 bases, J lost 4 bases, and 3 bases stayed unmatched. The germline gives CDR1 LNHDA, CDR2 SQIVND (reference sequence). The CDR3 reads CASSTGLAGVETQYF. Incomplete CDR3 DNA: TGTGCCAGTAGTACCGGACTAGCGGGAGTAGAGACC. The whole variable domain, filled in from reference TRBV19 and TRBJ2-5, reads DGGITQSPKYLFRKEGQNVTLSCEQNLNHDAMYWYRQDPGQGLRLIYYSQIVNDFQKGDIAEGYSVSREKKESFPLTVTSAQKNPTAFYLCASSTGLAGVETQYFGPGTRLLVL.

As concerns this clone: The read ends 3 residues early relative to the CDR3; the germline J gene fills the gap. The chain combines TRBV11-2 with TRBJ2-7; TRBD1 aligns across 7 bases. CDR1 and CDR2 from the germline V gene are SGHAT and FQNNGV. J lost 2 bases, V lost 7 bases, and 11 bases had no gene match. CDR3 size: 15 residues. The DNA read from the CDR3 is TGTGCCAGCAAAAGCCGGGACAGCACTACCTACGAG. This translates into CASKSRDSTTYE. The full CDR3 reads CASKSRDSTTYEQYF.

This clone was counted at least ten times. The CDR3 loop is CASSLTRLASEQFF. The part of the CDR3 DNA that was read is TGTGCCAGCAGCTTAACGCGGCTAGCGAGTGAG. This chain links TRBV7-3 with TRBJ2-1; possible D gene TRBD2, 6 bases. The read halts 3 residues ahead of the CDR3 end, with the missing end drawn from the germline J gene. Trimming left V 0 bases short and J 9 bases short, with 12 bases between. The CDR3 runs 14 residues. Germline CDR1 is SGHTA and CDR2 is FQGTGA.

This clone appeared many times. The CDR3 end is not reached by the read, which stops 3 residues before it; the germline J gene fills it in. This sequence joins TRBV2 and TRBJ2-1; TRBD2 agrees at 9 bases. Trimming at V came to 6 bases and at J to 6 bases, leaving 3 bases not matched to a gene. In germline, CDR1 is SNHLY, CDR2 FYNNEI. The CDR3 loop spans 13 amino acids. The CDR3 region is CASSRLAVNEQFF. The sequenced CDR3 bases are TGTGCCAGCAGCAGACTAGCGGTCAATGAG.

This clone was picked up many times. The read falls 3 residues short of the CDR3 end, and the missing part is taken from the germline J gene. The chain carries TRBV29-1 and TRBJ2-3; TRBD2 agrees at 15 bases. CDR1 is SQVTM and CDR2 is ANQGSEA in the germline V gene. J lost 3 bases, V lost 6 bases, and 4 bases had no gene match. The CDR3 spans 15 residues. CDR3 region: CSVLGLAGGTDTQYF. CDR3 DNA (partial): TGCAGCGTACTGGGACTAGCGGGAGGTACAGATACG.

This clone was observed many times. The read gets to within 3 residues of the CDR3 end, and the germline J gene fills in the rest. The chain recombines TRBV20-1 with TRBJ2-1; the match to TRBD2 covers 11 bases. Germline assignment: CDR1 DFQATT and CDR2 SNEGSKA (reference sequence). Losses at the gene ends were 0 bases for V and 5 bases for J; bases not matched to a gene: 6. The CDR3 contains 16 residues. CDR3 protein: CSARDAGLAAHNEQFF. The covered CDR3 bases are TGCAGTGCTAGAGACGCGGGACTAGCGGCACACAATGAG.